Listed below are T cell receptor beta chains from one sample, sequenced in a study of blood T cell repertoires in COVID-19. This table comes from immunoSEQ multiplex PCR, and its TCRdb copy is limited to in-frame clones, with some not included. The sample lists tens of thousands of clones, less than 85% occurring once. Source material: peripheral blood. Source of these receptors: a man aged 60 to 69 with acute or convalescent COVID-19. CDR3s include the opening cysteine and the closing phenylalanine or tryptophan. The order of the fields is V gene, clone size, D gene, J gene, CDR3 DNA, CDR3 protein. D genes are given only for firm matches. Part of the rows lack a size; the others show once, few, many or a class for expanded clones.

V gene: TRBV24-1
clone size: .
D gene: .
J gene: TRBJ1-2
CDR3 DNA: TGTGCCACCAGTGATTTGCTCGGGGATGGCTACACCTTC
CDR3 protein: CATSDLLGDGYTF

V gene: TRBV30
clone size: few
D gene: .
J gene: TRBJ1-1
CDR3 DNA: TGTGCCTGGAGTGTAAGGGGGGGGACTGAAGCTTTCTTT
CDR3 protein: CAWSVRGGTEAFF

V gene: TRBV7-2
clone size: .
D gene: .
J gene: TRBJ1-1
CDR3 DNA: TGTGCCAGCAGCTTTGGGGGGGCTGAAGCTTTCTTT
CDR3 protein: CASSFGGAEAFF

V gene: TRBV28
clone size: once
D gene: TRBD1
J gene: TRBJ1-4
CDR3 DNA: TGTGCCAGCAGTACGAACAGGGGAATGGGGACTAATGAAAAACTGTTTTTT
CDR3 protein: CASSTNRGMGTNEKLFF

V gene: TRBV7-2
clone size: .
D gene: TRBD1
J gene: TRBJ2-6
CDR3 DNA: TGTGCCAGCAGCCTACTGACAGGGTCCGGGGCCAACGTCCTGACTTTC
CDR3 protein: CASSLLTGSGANVLTF

V gene: TRBV6-4
clone size: .
D gene: .
J gene: TRBJ1-2
CDR3 DNA: TGTGCCACCCGGGCTAACTATGGCTACACCTTC
CDR3 protein: CATRANYGYTF

V gene: TRBV7-2
clone size: .
D gene: .
J gene: TRBJ1-2
CDR3 DNA: TGTGCCAGCAGCCCACAGAGGACTAACTATGACTACACCTTC
CDR3 protein: CASSPQRTNYDYTF

V gene: TRBV30
clone size: once
D gene: .
J gene: TRBJ1-2
CDR3 DNA: TGTGCCTGGAGTGTAGTCGGGGGTGGCTACACCTTC
CDR3 protein: CAWSVVGGGYTF

V gene: TRBV7-2
clone size: .
D gene: .
J gene: TRBJ2-1
CDR3 DNA: TGTGCCAGCAGCCCGGAACAGGGATCCTTTGACAATGAGCAGTTCTTC
CDR3 protein: CASSPEQGSFDNEQFF

V gene: TRBV27
clone size: .
D gene: .
J gene: TRBJ1-6
CDR3 DNA: TGTGCCAGCAGTTTACGGGTTTTTGGGAGCTCCTATAATTCACCCCTCCACTTT
CDR3 protein: CASSLRVFGSSYNSPLHF

V gene: TRBV7-8
clone size: .
D gene: .
J gene: TRBJ1-5
CDR3 DNA: TGTGCCAGCAGCCCCCGACTCAATCAGCCCCAGCATTTT
CDR3 protein: CASSPRLNQPQHF

V gene: TRBV4-1
clone size: once
D gene: TRBD2
J gene: TRBJ2-1
CDR3 DNA: TGCGCCAGCAGCCAAGAGGGAGCGGGGGGGCCCTACAATGAGCAGTTCTTC
CDR3 protein: CASSQEGAGGPYNEQFF

V gene: TRBV19
clone size: .
D gene: .
J gene: TRBJ1-5
CDR3 DNA: TGTGCCAGTAGGGCGAGGACAGTAGAAAATCAGCCCCAGCATTTT
CDR3 protein: CASRARTVENQPQHF

V gene: TRBV6-2/TRBV6-3
clone size: .
D gene: .
J gene: TRBJ1-5
CDR3 DNA: TGTGCCAGCAGTTACTCGACAGTTAGCAATCAGCCCCAGCATTTT
CDR3 protein: CASSYSTVSNQPQHF

V gene: TRBV6-5
clone size: few
D gene: .
J gene: TRBJ2-1
CDR3 DNA: TGTGCCAGCATGGCCCTAGCGGAGCAGTTCTTC
CDR3 protein: CASMALAEQFF

V gene: TRBV7-2
clone size: .
D gene: TRBD1
J gene: TRBJ2-1
CDR3 DNA: TGTGCCAGCAGCTCACGTGAGGGACAGGGCTACAATGAGCAGTTCTTC
CDR3 protein: CASSSREGQGYNEQFF

V gene: TRBV25-1
clone size: .
D gene: TRBD1
J gene: TRBJ1-1
CDR3 DNA: TGTGCCAGCACCCTAAGGACAGGGCCGAACACTGAAGCTTTCTTT
CDR3 protein: CASTLRTGPNTEAFF

V gene: TRBV2
clone size: .
D gene: TRBD1
J gene: TRBJ2-7
CDR3 DNA: TGTGCCAGCAGGGGGGACAGCTACGAGCAGTACTTC
CDR3 protein: CASRGDSYEQYF

V gene: TRBV27
clone size: .
D gene: .
J gene: TRBJ2-3
CDR3 DNA: TGTGCCAGCAGCCGAGCCGCAGGCAGCACAGATACGCAGTATTTT
CDR3 protein: CASSRAAGSTDTQYF

V gene: TRBV5-4
clone size: few
D gene: TRBD1
J gene: TRBJ1-2
CDR3 DNA: TGTGCCAGCAGCTTGTCACAGGGGGCATATGGCTACACCTTC
CDR3 protein: CASSLSQGAYGYTF

V gene: TRBV7-3
clone size: .
D gene: TRBD2
J gene: TRBJ2-3
CDR3 DNA: TGTGCCAGCAGCCCAGACGGGGGGAGCACAGATACGCAGTATTTT
CDR3 protein: CASSPDGGSTDTQYF

V gene: TRBV2
clone size: .
D gene: .
J gene: TRBJ1-6
CDR3 DNA: TGTGCCAGCAGTTTGTCAGGGAACTCACCCCTCCACTTT
CDR3 protein: CASSLSGNSPLHF

V gene: TRBV15
clone size: .
D gene: .
J gene: TRBJ1-1
CDR3 DNA: TGTGCCACCAGCAGAAGGATTACAGGCCGCACTGAAGCTTTCTTT
CDR3 protein: CATSRRITGRTEAFF

V gene: TRBV19
clone size: .
D gene: .
J gene: TRBJ2-7
CDR3 DNA: TGTGCCAGTAGTATAGCACAGTCCTACGAGCAGTACTTC
CDR3 protein: CASSIAQSYEQYF

V gene: TRBV6-2/TRBV6-3
clone size: .
D gene: TRBD2
J gene: TRBJ2-5
CDR3 DNA: TGTGCCAGCAGCCCTACTAGCGGGGGGCGATCGTACCAAGAGACCCAGTACTTC
CDR3 protein: CASSPTSGGRSYQETQYF

V gene: TRBV12-3/TRBV12-4
clone size: .
D gene: .
J gene: TRBJ1-3
CDR3 DNA: TGTGCCAGCAGGTTCGGGGGAAACACCATATATTTT
CDR3 protein: CASRFGGNTIYF

V gene: TRBV7-2
clone size: .
D gene: .
J gene: TRBJ2-2
CDR3 DNA: TGTGCCAGCAGCTGGGACAAAGGAACCGGGGAGCTGTTTTTT
CDR3 protein: CASSWDKGTGELFF

V gene: TRBV6-5
clone size: .
D gene: .
J gene: TRBJ1-2
CDR3 DNA: TGTGCCAGCAGTTACTCGGCAGTCCTCGGGTTTGGCTACACCTTC
CDR3 protein: CASSYSAVLGFGYTF